Listed here are 8 T cell receptor beta chains from one sample, sequenced in a study of T-cell reconstitution after alpha-beta-depleted transplantation in children. Unique molecular identifiers were used in preparing the TCRbeta library. TCRdb reanalysed the PCR reads using MiXCR and keeps one entry per CDR3 protein. Among roughly 300,000 distinct CDR3 sequences listed, 9.5% to 13% were seen once. Sequencing used peripheral blood, obtained 180 days after TCRalphabeta/CD19-depleted stem cell transplant. Every receptor here comes from a male patient under 10 years old who had a stem cell transplant for chronic granulomatous disease, so the T cells may come from the graft donor.

This chain joins TRBV15 and TRBJ2-1; 8 nucleotides agree with TRBD2. V gave up 5 bases and J gave up 13 bases; unmatched junction bases: 10. This CDR3 is built from 13 residues. The germline V gene has CDR1 LNHNV and CDR2 YYDKDF (reference sequence). The CDR3 sequence: CATSRSRTSSQFF. The CDR3 DNA reads as TGTGCCACCAGCCGCTCGCGGACTAGCTCACAGTTCTTC.

About this clonotype itself: One base away lies a much larger clone, so this may be a sequencing read error. The chain joins TRBV5-1 to TRBJ2-2, with 9 bases identical to TRBD2. Germline V gives CDR1 SGHRS, CDR2 YFSETQ. There are 19 residues in the CDR3. The CDR3 nucleotides are TGCTCCAGCAGCCAAGGGCTAGCGGGAATTTATAGGAACACCGGGGAGCTGTTTTTT. Its translation: CSSSQGLAGIYRNTGELFF. Supplemented by reference TRBV5-1 and TRBJ2-2, the full variable domain reads KAGVTQTPRYLIKTRGQQVTLSCSPISGHRSVSWYQQTPGQGLQFLFEYFSETQRNKGNFPGRFSGRQFSNSRSEMNVSTLELGDSALYLCSSSQGLAGIYRNTGELFFGEGSRLTVL.

This clonotype appeared many times. The chain has TRBV5-6 and TRBJ2-5, with 8 bases fitting TRBD2. Looked up from germline, CDR1 is SGHDT and CDR2 is YYEEEE. J was trimmed by 1 base and V by 1 base; bases with no gene match: 12. The CDR3 covers 18 residues. The DNA of the CDR3 is TGTGCCAGCAGCTTGAAGCGGTGGATAGCGGGGATCCAAGAGACCCAGTACTTC. This encodes CASSLKRWIAGIQETQYF.

This clonotype was picked up many times. The gene calls are TRBV4-3 and TRBJ2-7, with D unclear. Trimming took 0 bases from V and 0 from J, leaving 9 bases between them. The CDR3 consists of 15 residues. Germline loops: CDR1 LGHNA, CDR2 YSLEER. The CDR3: CASSQDSRSSYEQYF. The CDR3 DNA reads TGCGCCAGCAGCCAAGATTCGCGTAGCTCCTACGAGCAGTACTTC.

This clonotype was observed many times. The V gene is TRBV20-1, the J gene TRBJ2-1; D not certain. V gave up 3 bases and J gave up 0 bases, with 15 bases separating them. CDR3 length equals 16 residues. Germline CDR1 DFQATT, CDR2 SNEGSKA (reference sequence). CDR3 loop: CSARGWLVGSYNEQFF. For the CDR3, the DNA is TGCAGTGCTAGGGGTTGGCTAGTTGGCTCCTACAATGAGCAGTTCTTC.

With regard to this clonotype: Being one base from a much bigger clone, this may be a read error. V is TRBV15 and J is TRBJ2-7; D gene uncertain. V was trimmed by 2 bases and J by 0 bases, leaving 14 bases between them. CDR3 length: 16 amino acids. Germline-derived CDR1 and CDR2 are LNHNV and YYDKDF (reference sequence). The CDR3 here is CATSRNPSSSSYEQYF. The CDR3 DNA reads TGTGCCACCAGCAGAAATCCCTCGTCCAGCTCCTACGAGCAGTACTTC. Looking up the rest from reference TRBV15 and TRBJ2-7 gives the full variable domain: DAMVIQNPRYQVTQFGKPVTLSCSQTLNHNVMYWYQQKSSQAPKLLFHYYDKDFNNEADTPDNFQSRRPNTSFCFLDIRSPGLGDTAMYLCATSRNPSSSSYEQYFGPGTRLTVT.

To note about this clonotype: This may be a read error: a much more frequent sequence differs by one nucleotide. The chain combines TRBV28 with TRBJ2-3; 8 bases agree with TRBD2. The CDR3 contains 18 residues. From germline, CDR1 is MDHEN and CDR2 SYDVKM. With V trimmed by 6 bases and J by 0 bases, 14 bases remained unmatched. The CDR3 nucleotides read TGTGCCAGCAGCGCGGGACTAGAGGGGTTTTCTAGCACAGATACGCAGTATTTT. Protein product: CASSAGLEGFSSTDTQYF.

The gene calls are TRBV13 and TRBJ1-1, with 7 bases that match TRBD1. Germline trimming cut 5 bases from V and 5 bases from J; bases unmatched to any gene: 5. Looked up from germline, CDR1 is PRHDT and CDR2 is FYEKMQ (reference sequence). CDR3 length: 13 amino acids. This CDR3 reads CASSQGGRTEAFF. In nucleotides, the CDR3 is TGTGCCAGCAGCCAGGGGGGGAGGACTGAAGCTTTCTTT.